This T cell receptor (beta chain) was sequenced for a study of T cells after yellow fever vaccination. CDR1 is MDHEN and CDR2 is SYDVKM in the germline V gene. The CDR3 consists of 15 residues. Trimming took 6 bases from V and 2 from J; bases not matched to a gene: 7. This clonotype came up many times. TCRdb used MiXCR to reprocess the 5' RACE reads, holding one entry per CDR3 protein. Of around 350,000 distinct CDR3 sequences listed, over 5% are singletons. The sequence derives from a man younger than 40 who received the YFV17D yellow fever vaccine. The specimen was PBMCs, collected 5 days after the yellow fever booster vaccination. V usage is TRBV28 and J usage is TRBJ2-3, with 8 bases that match TRBD1. CDR3 DNA: TGTGCCAGCAGCTCACAGGGGGTTGACACAGATACGCAGTATTTT. Translating gives CASSSQGVDTDTQYF.